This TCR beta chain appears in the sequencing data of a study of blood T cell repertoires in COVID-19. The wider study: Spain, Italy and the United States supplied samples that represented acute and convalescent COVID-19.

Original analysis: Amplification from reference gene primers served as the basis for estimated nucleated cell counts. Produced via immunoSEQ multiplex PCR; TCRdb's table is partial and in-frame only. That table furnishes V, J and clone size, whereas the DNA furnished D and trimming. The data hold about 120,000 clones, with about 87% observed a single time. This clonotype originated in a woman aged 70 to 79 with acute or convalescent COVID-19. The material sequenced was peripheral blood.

This CDR3 reads CASSLGSRQSNSPLHF. CDR3 nucleotides: TGTGCCAGCAGCTTAGGTTCACGACAGTCGAATTCACCCCTCCACTTT. The V call is TRBV7-9, the J call TRBJ1-6; D may be TRBD1 (5 bases). The germline V gene encodes CDR1 SEHNR and CDR2 FQNEAQ (reference sequence). With 1 base removed from V and 7 bases from J, the gap between germline ends came to 14 bases. The CDR3 covers 16 residues.